These 18 T cell receptor beta chains came from one sample sequenced in a study of shared clonotypes between healthy human individuals. Libraries were prepared by immunoSEQ multiplex PCR; TCRdb keeps only in-frame clonotypes and omits some of them. The repertoire consists of about 710,000 clones, with roughly 72% occurring once and the leading ten covering around 2%. Sequenced input: memory CD4+ T cells sorted from blood. Documented subset: CD45RA-negative fraction. The source is a woman aged 25 to 39 in good health.

This chain joins TRBV7-9 and TRBJ2-3; 11 nucleotides agree with TRBD1. This CDR3 has 15 residues. CDR1 is SEHNR and CDR2 is FQNEAQ in the germline V gene (reference sequence). Trimming took 5 bases from V and 6 from J; bases not matched to a gene: 7. CDR3 amino acids: CASSEDRGRFDTQYF. The DNA for the CDR3 is TGTGCCAGCAGCGAGGACAGGGGGCGTTTCGATACGCAGTATTTT. The whole variable domain, remainder taken from reference TRBV7-9 and TRBJ2-3, is DTGVSQNPRHKITKRGQNVTFRCDPISEHNRLYWYRQTLGQGPEFLTYFQNEAQLEKSRLLSDRFSAERPKGSFSTLEIQRTEQGDSAMYLCASSEDRGRFDTQYFGPGTRLTVL.

With regard to this clone: One end of the junction does not line up with germline, which may come from a read error. The V call is TRBV10-3, the J call TRBJ2-7; TRBD1 or TRBD2 may be the D gene (5 bases each). The V gene's germline CDR1 is ENHRY and CDR2 SYGVKD. This CDR3 contains 15 residues. CDR3 in amino acids: CAITRETGVGGEQYF. The CDR3 coding sequence is TGTGCAATCACAAGGGAAACAGGCGTTGGAGGCGAGCAGTACTTC.

This chain uses TRBV18 with TRBJ2-7; the match to TRBD1 covers 9 bases. There are 15 residues in the CDR3. CDR1 is KGHSH and CDR2 is LQKENI in the germline V gene. V shed 6 bases and J 2 bases; nucleotides not matched to a gene: 8. CDR3 DNA: TGTGCCAGCTCGCCCGGACAGGGGATGACCTACGAGCAGTACTTC. It encodes CASSPGQGMTYEQYF.

The rearrangement uses TRBV4-1 and TRBJ2-2; weak D call: TRBD1 (6 bases). V dropped 1 base and J dropped 0 bases, with 9 bases sitting between them. Germline V gene lookup returns CDR1 MGHRA and CDR2 YSYEKL. The CDR3 totals 16 residues. CDR3 sequence: CASSQGQGPNTGELFF. CDR3 bases: TGCGCCAGCAGCCAAGGTCAGGGGCCGAACACCGGGGAGCTGTTTTTT.

This clone was observed many times. V gene TRBV5-4 combines with J gene TRBJ2-1; D call uncertain. CDR1 is SGHNT, CDR2 YYREEE, per germline (reference sequence). The CDR3 runs 15 residues. V gave up 7 bases and J gave up 9 bases, with 23 bases separating them. CDR3 bases: TGTGCCAGCGGCGAGACTCGTTCCTCTTACGGTGAGCAGTTCTTC. Encoded protein: CASGETRSSYGEQFF.

J is TRBJ2-3 and V is TRBV5-1; D is unresolved. The length of the CDR3 is 14 residues. Trimming pared 5 bases from V and 0 bases from J, leaving 10 bases between. The germline gives CDR1 SGHRS, CDR2 YFSETQ. The CDR3 loop is CASRDSLSTDTQYF. DNA of the CDR3: TGCGCCAGCAGGGATAGCCTAAGCACAGATACGCAGTATTTT.

This chain joins TRBV15 and TRBJ1-1; no clear D. Deletions cut 6 bases from V and 0 bases from J, with 8 bases between. Germline CDR1 LNHNV, CDR2 YYDKDF (reference sequence). The CDR3 has 13 residues. This CDR3 is CATREGMNTEAFF. Written as DNA, the CDR3 is TGTGCCACCAGGGAGGGCATGAACACTGAAGCTTTCTTT.

This clone was picked up a small number of times. V is TRBV7-8 and J is TRBJ1-5; the D gene is possibly TRBD1 (6 bases). V was cut by 5 bases and J by 5 bases, with 10 bases left in between. This CDR3 has 13 residues. Germline V CDR1 and CDR2: SGHVS, FQNEAQ. The CDR3 coding sequence is TGTGCCAGCAGCGTCAGGGGCCATCAGCCCCAGCATTTT. Translation: CASSVRGHQPQHF.

The gene calls are TRBV19 and TRBJ1-6; D might be TRBD1 (6 bases). Looked up from germline, CDR1 is LNHDA and CDR2 is SQIVND (reference sequence). The CDR3 contains 15 residues. V was cut by 0 bases and J by 10 bases, with 13 bases left in between. The CDR3 loop is CASSIDLGARSPLHF. In DNA form, the CDR3 reads TGTGCCAGTAGTATAGATCTGGGGGCGCGATCACCCCTCCACTTT.

For this clone: The sample carries other DNA sequences with the same CDR3. The rearrangement links TRBV5-1 to TRBJ1-1; 8 bases agree with TRBD1. With 4 bases clipped from V and 5 bases from J, the junction kept 10 bases outside the gene matches. CDR3 length: 15 residues. Per the germline V gene, CDR1 is SGHRS and CDR2 is YFSETQ. The CDR3 DNA follows: TGCGCCAGCAGCCACCGGCAGGGGGCGCGTACTGAAGCTTTCTTT. As protein: CASSHRQGARTEAFF.

The chain uses TRBV4-1 and TRBJ2-7, with 13 bases identical to TRBD2. V dropped 3 bases and J dropped 7; count of bases not matched to a gene: 3. CDR3 length equals 14 residues. Looked up from germline, CDR1 is MGHRA and CDR2 is YSYEKL. The CDR3, as DNA: TGCGCCAGCAGCCAGGGACTAGCGGGGAGGGAGCAGTACTTC. Translation gives CASSQGLAGREQYF.

The chain carries TRBV27 and TRBJ2-5; tentative D call: TRBD2 (6 bases). Germline V lookup: CDR1 MNHEY, CDR2 SMNVEV (reference sequence). CDR3 size: 14 residues. The V gene lost 3 bases and the J gene lost 3 bases, with 11 bases spanning the gap. CDR3: CASSFNSGKETQYF. The CDR3 nucleotides are TGTGCCAGCAGTTTTAATAGCGGAAAAGAGACCCAGTACTTC.

The rearrangement uses TRBV4-2 and TRBJ2-2; 8 bases are a match to TRBD1. The germline CDR1 and CDR2 sequences are LGHNA and YNFKEQ. CDR3 length: 16 amino acids. The V segment lost 0 bases and the J segment 7 bases; nucleotides outside the gene matches: 7. CDR3 sequence reads: CASSQEQGAVGGELFF. The CDR3 DNA is TGTGCCAGCAGCCAAGAGCAGGGGGCGGTCGGCGGGGAGCTGTTTTTT.

This sequence joins TRBV29-1 and TRBJ2-3; the D is unclear. Germline V gene data show CDR1 as SQVTM and CDR2 as ANQGSEA. The V gene lost 2 bases and the J gene lost 2 bases, with 5 bases spanning the gap. The CDR3 is 12 amino acids. CDR3 region: CSVEKDTDTQYF. CDR3 nucleotide sequence: TGCAGCGTTGAAAAGGACACAGATACGCAGTATTTT.

This sequence joins TRBV5-1 and TRBJ2-7, with TRBD1 matching 7 bases. The trim removed 1 base at V and 5 bases at J, leaving 9 bases unmatched. The germline CDR1 and CDR2 sequences are SGHRS and YFSETQ. The CDR3 is made up of 15 amino acids. DNA of the CDR3: TGCGCCAGCAGCTTGAGAGTGACAGGGAGTAACGAGCAGTACTTC. Translation gives CASSLRVTGSNEQYF.

The CDR3, as DNA: TGCGCCAGCAGCTTGGGACTAGGATTGGTGCAGTTCTTC. Translated, it gives CASSLGLGLVQFF. The J gene is TRBJ2-1, the V gene TRBV5-1, with D maybe TRBD2 (6 bases). With 0 bases removed from V and 12 bases from J, the gap between germline ends came to 13 bases. CDR1 is SGHRS, CDR2 YFSETQ, per germline. The CDR3 spans 13 residues.

V and J are TRBV7-8 and TRBJ1-1; 8 nucleotides align to TRBD1. The CDR3 covers 17 residues. V lost 2 bases to trimming and J lost 3 bases; unmatched junction nucleotides: 11. Germline V gene sequence: CDR1 SGHVS, CDR2 FQNEAQ. The CDR3 sequence is CASSLITGGTLHTEAFF. DNA of the CDR3: TGTGCCAGCAGCTTAATAACAGGGGGGACATTGCACACTGAAGCTTTCTTT.

This clone has only a few counts. The chain joins TRBV2 to TRBJ1-2; TRBD1 might be the D (5 bases). Trimming left V 6 bases short and J 8 bases short, with 19 bases between. CDR1 is SNHLY, CDR2 FYNNEI, per germline. The CDR3 contains 14 residues. Here the CDR3 DNA reads TGTGCCAGCAGCCTCGGGACGGGTTTTGGGGGCTACACCTTC. This translates into CASSLGTGFGGYTF.